This TCR beta chain was sequenced in a study of vaccination effects on CD4 cells after COVID-19. The culture ran for 9 to 11 days, and then CD4+ T cells were isolated. Remarks on this clone: What it recognizes is unknown.

Generated by immunoSEQ multiplex PCR, the TCRdb table keeps only in-frame clones and is missing some. The data contain tens of thousands of clones, roughly 74% of them singletons. The CDR3 contains 16 residues. This TCR was sampled from a human donor who received a COVID-19 vaccine. The chain joins TRBV21-1 to TRBJ1-5. TRBV21-1 is noted as a pseudogene. This specimen was CD4+ T cells from PBMCs cultured without peptide, taken before COVID-19 vaccination. The CDR3, as DNA: TGTGCCAGCAGCAAAATAGGGAGGGGGTTCAATCAGCCCCAGCATTTT. It specifies CASSKIGRGFNQPQHF.